Presented here are 11 T cell receptor beta chains from one specimen sequenced in a study of CD8 T cells in Susac syndrome. Reverse transcription of roughly 0.5 to 1 ug RNA was performed with random hexamers. One entry per CDR3 protein, called by TCRdb with MiXCR from the immunoSEQ multiplex PCR reads. This table has roughly 86,000 distinct CDR3 sequences, 90% to 97% appearing once. Sequencing was done on a sample of CD8+ T cells from PBMCs. These receptors were obtained from a human donor with Susac syndrome.

This sequence joins TRBV2 and TRBJ2-5; D is possibly TRBD2 (5 bases). The CDR3 has 20 amino acids. From germline, CDR1 is SNHLY and CDR2 FYNNEI. The germline V and J ends were trimmed by 4 bases and 5 bases, with 32 bases remaining between them. CDR3: CASSGPKAARERSNGETQYF. The CDR3 nucleotides are TGTGCCAGCAGTGGTCCAAAGGCGGCACGCGAGCGGTCAAATGGGGAGACCCAGTACTTC.

The chain couples TRBV9 to TRBJ1-1; D might be TRBD1 (6 bases). CDR1 SGDLS and CDR2 YYNGEE come from the germline V gene. There are 13 residues in the CDR3. Deletions cut 2 bases from V and 4 bases from J, with 9 bases between. CDR3 nucleotides: TGTGCCAGCAGCGTTTTAGGGGGCACTGAAGCTTTCTTT. Protein sequence: CASSVLGGTEAFF.

The chain is built from TRBV7-2 and TRBJ1-6, with D possibly matching TRBD1 (5 bases). Germline V gives CDR1 SGHTA, CDR2 FQGNSA. The CDR3 is 18 residues long. V lost 4 bases and J 0 bases, leaving 16 bases between the germline ends. The CDR3 DNA follows: TGTGCCAGCAGCTCCGGTTATCAGGGCAGCTCCTATAATTCACCCCTCCACTTT. Its translation is CASSSGYQGSSYNSPLHF.

This chain links TRBV9 with TRBJ2-1; 9 nucleotides match TRBD1. The CDR3 runs to 14 residues. Germline V gene lookup returns CDR1 SGDLS and CDR2 YYNGEE. Trimming removed 3 bases from V and 7 bases from J; junction bases left unmatched: 5. CDR3 coding DNA: TGTGCCAGCAGCGACGGACAGGGGTATAATGAGCAGTTCTTC. Translated, it gives CASSDGQGYNEQFF. The full variable domain, completed using reference TRBV9 and TRBJ2-1, is DSGVTQTPKHLITATGQRVTLRCSPRSGDLSVYWYQQSLDQGLQFLIQYYNGEERAKGNILERFSAQQFPDLHSELNLSSLELGDSALYFCASSDGQGYNEQFFGPGTRLTVL.

The J gene is TRBJ1-4, the V gene TRBV11-1; D is possibly TRBD1 (6 bases). Trimming took off 5 bases at V and 8 bases at J, with 15 bases between the two ends. Germline CDR1 SGHAT, CDR2 FQDESV (reference sequence). There are 14 residues in the CDR3. The CDR3 spells CASSPTGATEKLFF. The CDR3 bases are TGTGCCAGCAGCCCGACAGGTGCCACGGAAAAACTGTTTTTT.

The chain recombines TRBV9 with TRBJ1-5, with 7 bases identical to TRBD1. This CDR3 contains 14 residues. Germline CDR1 and CDR2: SGDLS and YYNGEE. J lost 5 bases, V lost 4 bases, and 6 bases had no gene match. This CDR3 reads CASSTGDLDQPQHF. CDR3 bases: TGTGCCAGCAGCACAGGGGACCTTGATCAGCCCCAGCATTTT.

The chain is built from TRBV12-3 or TRBV12-4 and TRBJ1-6, with D unresolved. V lost 3 bases and J lost 7, with 7 bases in between. There are 13 residues in the CDR3. The CDR3 DNA sequence: TGTGCCAGCAGTTTGAATGGGAATTCACCCCTCCACTTT. This gives the protein CASSLNGNSPLHF.

This chain links TRBV6-5 with TRBJ2-5, with D possibly TRBD1 on 5 matching bases. V lost 4 bases and J lost 3, with 12 bases in between. The V gene's germline CDR1 is MNHEY and CDR2 SVGAGI. There are 14 residues in the CDR3. The CDR3 DNA is TGTGCCAGCAGTTTCTTGGGGCGGAAAGAGACCCAGTACTTC. This translates into CASSFLGRKETQYF.

DNA of the CDR3: TGTGCCAGCAGTTACTCTGGGGGACAGGGGACCTACGAGCAGTACTTC. This encodes CASSYSGGQGTYEQYF. The gene calls are TRBV6-2 or TRBV6-3 and TRBJ2-7; 10 bases line up with TRBD1. Germline assignment: CDR1 MNHEY and CDR2 SVGEGT. The ends lost 0 bases at V and 2 bases at J; junction bases unmatched: 4. This CDR3 has 16 amino acids.

The chain recombines TRBV20-1 with TRBJ2-3; 7 bases map to TRBD2. Germline V gene data show CDR1 as DFQATT and CDR2 as SNEGSKA (reference sequence). V was clipped by 5 bases and J by 0 bases; unmatched bases: 5. The CDR3 consists of 14 residues. Here the CDR3 DNA reads TGCAGTGCTTACCTAGCGGCTAGCACAGATACGCAGTATTTT. This encodes CSAYLAASTDTQYF.

The chain carries TRBV27 and TRBJ2-1, with D unresolved. CDR1 and CDR2 (germline): MNHEY, SMNVEV (reference sequence). This CDR3 region has 15 residues. V dropped 4 bases and J dropped 0 bases, with 10 bases sitting between them. The CDR3 reads CASSSLGDSYNEQFF. The CDR3 bases are TGTGCCAGCAGTTCTCTAGGAGACTCCTACAATGAGCAGTTCTTC.